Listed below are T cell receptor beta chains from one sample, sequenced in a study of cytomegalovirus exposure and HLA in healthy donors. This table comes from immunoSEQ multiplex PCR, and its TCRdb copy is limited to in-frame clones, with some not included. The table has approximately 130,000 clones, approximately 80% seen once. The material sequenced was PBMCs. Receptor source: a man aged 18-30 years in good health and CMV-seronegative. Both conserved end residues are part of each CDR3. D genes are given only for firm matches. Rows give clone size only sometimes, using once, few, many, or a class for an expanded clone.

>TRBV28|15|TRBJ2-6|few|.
CASLSGAPGANVLTF
TGTGCCAGCCTATCTGGAGCCCCCGGGGCCAACGTCCTGACTTTC
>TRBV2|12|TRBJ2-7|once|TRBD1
CASSGDSYEQYF
TGTGCCAGCAGCGGGGACAGCTACGAGCAGTACTTC
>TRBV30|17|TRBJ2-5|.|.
CAWSVRVPGRGGETQYF
TGTGCCTGGAGTGTAAGGGTTCCGGGCCGGGGTGGAGAGACCCAGTACTTC
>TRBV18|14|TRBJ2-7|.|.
CASSSLESSYEQYF
TGTGCCAGCTCCTCCTTGGAGAGCTCCTACGAGCAGTACTTC
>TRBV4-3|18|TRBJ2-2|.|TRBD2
CASSQDGAAGVNTGELFF
TGCGCCAGCAGCCAAGACGGGGCAGCGGGGGTGAACACCGGGGAGCTGTTTTTT
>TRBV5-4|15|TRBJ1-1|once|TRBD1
CASSTSGTGLTEAFF
TGTGCCAGCAGCACCTCTGGGACAGGGCTTACTGAAGCTTTCTTT
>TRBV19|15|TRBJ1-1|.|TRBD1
CASSIDRGMNTEAFF
TGTGCCAGTAGTATAGACAGGGGGATGAACACTGAAGCTTTCTTT
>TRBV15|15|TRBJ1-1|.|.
CATSRDGRGATEAFF
TGTGCCACCAGCAGAGATGGGAGGGGGGCCACTGAAGCTTTCTTT
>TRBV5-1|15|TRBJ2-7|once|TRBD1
CASATHGTGIAEQYF
TGCGCCAGCGCCACTCACGGGACAGGGATTGCCGAGCAGTACTTC
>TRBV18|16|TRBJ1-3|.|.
CASSPTGGLSGNTIYF
TGTGCCAGCTCACCAACGGGGGGACTCTCTGGAAACACCATATATTTT
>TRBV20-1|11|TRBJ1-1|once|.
CSARDRGYDFF
TGCAGTGCTAGAGACAGGGGATATGATTTCTTT
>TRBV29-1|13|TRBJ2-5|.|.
CSVGGTQKETQYF
TGCAGCGTTGGGGGGACACAAAAAGAGACCCAGTACTTC
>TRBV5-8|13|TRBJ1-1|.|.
CASSPTGLPVAFF
TGTGCCAGCAGCCCCACAGGATTACCGGTGGCTTTCTTT
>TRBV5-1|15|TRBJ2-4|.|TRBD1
CASSLLGTGTDIQYF
TGCGCCAGCAGCCTGTTAGGGACAGGGACGGACATTCAGTACTTC
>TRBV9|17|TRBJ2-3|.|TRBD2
CASSVGLAGRFADTQYF
TGTGCCAGCAGCGTAGGACTAGCGGGGCGCTTCGCAGATACGCAGTATTTT
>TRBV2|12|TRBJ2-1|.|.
CASSEAAAEQFF
TGTGCCAGCAGTGAAGCAGCCGCAGAGCAGTTCTTC
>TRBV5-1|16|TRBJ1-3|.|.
CASSSGGPASGNTIYF
TGCGCCAGCAGCTCCGGAGGTCCAGCCTCTGGAAACACCATATATTTT
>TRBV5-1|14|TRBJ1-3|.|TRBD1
CASSTGTEGNTIYF
TGCGCCAGCAGCACAGGGACAGAAGGAAACACCATATATTTT
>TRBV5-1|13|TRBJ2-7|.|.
CASSFDNGYEQYF
TGCGCCAGCAGCTTTGATAACGGCTACGAGCAGTACTTC
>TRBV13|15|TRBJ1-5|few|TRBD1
CASSSGTGANQPQHF
TGTGCCAGCAGCTCAGGGACAGGGGCCAATCAGCCCCAGCATTTT
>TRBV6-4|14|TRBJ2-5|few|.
CASSDSSEAETQYF
TGTGCCAGCAGTGACTCGTCCGAAGCGGAGACCCAGTACTTC
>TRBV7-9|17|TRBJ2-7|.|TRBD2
CSSSPSGSSGGRYEQYF
TGTTCCAGCAGCCCCAGTGGCAGCTCGGGGGGGAGATACGAGCAGTACTTC
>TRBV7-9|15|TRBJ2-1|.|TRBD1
CASSHRDRGVNEQFF
TGTGCCAGCAGCCACCGGGACAGGGGGGTCAATGAGCAGTTCTTC
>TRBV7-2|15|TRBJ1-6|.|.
CASSSVGLRDSPLHF
TGTGCCAGCAGCTCCGTGGGACTGAGGGATTCACCCCTCCACTTT
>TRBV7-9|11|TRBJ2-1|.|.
CASPDNNEQFF
TGTGCCAGTCCAGATAACAATGAGCAGTTCTTC
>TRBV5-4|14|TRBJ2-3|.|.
CASSLGGGTYTQYF
TGTGCCAGCAGCTTGGGCGGGGGCACATATACGCAGTATTTT
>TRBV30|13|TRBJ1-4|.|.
CAWTSGVVGKLFF
TGTGCCTGGACCTCGGGGGTAGTAGGAAAACTGTTTTTT